The present T cell receptor beta chain was sequenced within a study of T cell repertoires in cytomegalovirus infection. Via MiXCR, TCRdb re-called the reads, giving one row per CDR3 protein. The table records around 770,000 distinct CDR3 sequences, roughly 28% of them present only once. This CDR3 is 14 amino acids long. Germline CDR1 SGHAT, CDR2 FQNNGV. Trimming cost V 5 bases and J 1 base, with 11 bases left between them. This clonotype has more than one count but fewer than ten. Its antigen is as yet unknown. This sequence was found in a human donor in good health (CMV status not recorded). Some clones in this sample may be carry-over from other donors' samples. Sequencing used cultured CD8+ T cells from PBMCs, obtained from culture after CMV antigen stimulation. The chain carries TRBV11-2 and TRBJ1-1; the D is unclear. The CDR3 DNA is TGTGCCAGCAGCCCCAGCGGCGGGAACACTGAAGCTTTCTTT. It encodes CASSPSGGNTEAFF.